Described below is a single TCR beta chain sequence and its context. Under the authors' procedure: Reference gene primer amplification gave estimated nucleated cell counts. Assay: immunoSEQ multiplex PCR; the TCRdb copy retains only in-frame clones and omits some. The V and J calls and clone size come from that table; D and trimming were worked out from the DNA. Here the sample spans approximately 400,000 clones, approximately 89% being singletons. The J segment lost 3 bases and the V segment lost 5 bases, leaving 5 bases of the junction unmatched. Per germline, CDR1 LNHDA and CDR2 SQIVND (reference sequence). The length of the CDR3 is 14 residues. The data stem from a study of blood T cell repertoires in COVID-19. About the study: Samples came from the United States, Italy and Spain, spanning acute and convalescent COVID-19.

Material: PBMCs or T cells enriched from blood (not recorded which). The chain joins TRBV19 to TRBJ1-2; 8 bases are shared with TRBD1. The TCR sequence derives from a man aged 25-45 years who had recovered from COVID-19. DNA of the CDR3: TGTGCCAGTAGTCCAATGACAGGGGACTATGGCTACACCTTC. Encoded protein: CASSPMTGDYGYTF.